This T cell receptor beta chain was observed in a study of cytomegalovirus exposure and HLA in healthy donors. General observations from the study: The listing of 150 to 200 TCR beta chains classed them as cytomegalovirus-associated. Immune exposure information available was restricted to CMV serostatus. Later findings reportedly placed an Asian-associated ancestry cluster below the approximately 670-donor mean for N-insertions.

Germline values: CDR1 SNHLY, CDR2 FYNNEI. The ends were cut back, 7 bases at V and 7 bases at J, with 17 bases in the middle. The CDR3 is 13 residues long. PCR was performed using 60 Vbeta and 13 Jbeta primers. Generated by immunoSEQ multiplex PCR, the TCRdb table keeps only in-frame clones and is missing some. Seen here are just over 150,000 clones, 82% observed once, and the top ten hold under 7.5%. About this clone: Its specificity is not known.

Sequenced input: PBMCs. The TCR comes from a woman in her forties or fifties in good health and CMV-seropositive. The rearrangement uses TRBV2 and TRBJ2-7; D is undetermined. The CDR3 spells CASTLVVREEQYF. CDR3 nucleotide sequence: TGTGCCAGCACCCTAGTCGTACGTGAGGAGCAGTACTTC. The complete variable domain, with remaining parts taken from reference TRBV2 and TRBJ2-7, reads EPEVTQTPSHQVTQMGQEVILRCVPISNHLYFYWYRQILGQKVEFLVSFYNNEISEKSEIFDDQFSVERPDGSNFTLKIRSTKLEDSAMYFCASTLVVREEQYFGPGTRLTVT.